Listed below are T cell receptor beta chains from one sample, sequenced in a study of blood T cell repertoires in COVID-19. Profiling relied on immunoSEQ multiplex PCR, and the TCRdb table lists in-frame clones only, not all of them. The sample has more than 55,000 clones; 90% are singletons. Sequencing used peripheral blood. The origin of the receptors is a man older than 75 with acute or convalescent COVID-19. Both conserved end residues are part of each CDR3. The order of the fields is D gene, clone size, CDR3 length, V gene, J gene, CDR3 DNA, CDR3 protein. The D gene is left open where the match is weak. The size entry is marked missing in some rows and otherwise reads once, few, many or a size class.

D gene: NA
clone size: NA
CDR3 length: 13
V gene: TRBV7-8
J gene: TRBJ1-4
CDR3 DNA: TGTGCCAGCAGGTTCTCAGGGGATGAAAAACTGTTTTTT
CDR3 protein: CASRFSGDEKLFF

D gene: TRBD1
clone size: NA
CDR3 length: 14
V gene: TRBV3-1/TRBV3-2
J gene: TRBJ1-1
CDR3 DNA: TGTGCCAGCAGTCCGAAGACAGGGATCACTGAAGCTTTCTTT
CDR3 protein: CASSPKTGITEAFF

D gene: TRBD1
clone size: NA
CDR3 length: 14
V gene: TRBV11-2
J gene: TRBJ1-4
CDR3 DNA: TGTGCCAGCAGCCCAGGGACAGGGAGTGAAAAACTGTTTTTT
CDR3 protein: CASSPGTGSEKLFF

D gene: NA
clone size: NA
CDR3 length: 15
V gene: TRBV18
J gene: TRBJ1-1
CDR3 DNA: TGTGCCAGCTCACCAGACCCTCAGGGGAACACTGAAGCTTTCTTT
CDR3 protein: CASSPDPQGNTEAFF

D gene: TRBD1
clone size: NA
CDR3 length: 15
V gene: TRBV28
J gene: TRBJ1-4
CDR3 DNA: TGTGCCAGCAGTCCATTCGGGACAGGGAATGAAAAACTGTTTTTT
CDR3 protein: CASSPFGTGNEKLFF

D gene: NA
clone size: once
CDR3 length: 12
V gene: TRBV2
J gene: TRBJ2-7
CDR3 DNA: TGTGCCACCAGGACAACTCCTTACGAGCAGTACTTC
CDR3 protein: CATRTTPYEQYF

D gene: NA
clone size: once
CDR3 length: 13
V gene: TRBV6-5
J gene: TRBJ2-7
CDR3 DNA: TGTGCCAGCAGTCCCACCAGCTCCTACGAGCAGTACTTC
CDR3 protein: CASSPTSSYEQYF

D gene: TRBD2
clone size: NA
CDR3 length: 15
V gene: TRBV11-2
J gene: TRBJ2-7
CDR3 DNA: TGTGCCAGCAGCTTGGTAGCGGGTCAATCCTACGAGCAGTACTTC
CDR3 protein: CASSLVAGQSYEQYF

D gene: NA
clone size: NA
CDR3 length: 15
V gene: TRBV5-4
J gene: TRBJ1-2
CDR3 DNA: TGTGCCAGCAGCCGGGGGGGGGATTCTGACTATGGCTACACCTTC
CDR3 protein: CASSRGGDSDYGYTF

D gene: TRBD2
clone size: NA
CDR3 length: 18
V gene: TRBV9
J gene: TRBJ2-1
CDR3 DNA: TGTGCCAGCAGCGTAGCATCGACTAGCGGGGGCCTCGGAAATGAGCAGTTCTTC
CDR3 protein: CASSVASTSGGLGNEQFF

D gene: NA
clone size: NA
CDR3 length: 16
V gene: TRBV15
J gene: TRBJ1-5
CDR3 DNA: TGTGCCACCAGCAGAGGGAAGGGGGAAGGGGATCAGCCCCAGCATTTT
CDR3 protein: CATSRGKGEGDQPQHF

D gene: NA
clone size: few
CDR3 length: 15
V gene: TRBV5-1
J gene: TRBJ2-2
CDR3 DNA: TGCGCCAGCAGCCTCCGGACAGCGAACACCGGGGAGCTGTTTTTT
CDR3 protein: CASSLRTANTGELFF

D gene: NA
clone size: few
CDR3 length: 13
V gene: TRBV28
J gene: TRBJ2-7
CDR3 DNA: TGTGCCGTCCCGGCAAGGGGGTCGGGGGAGCAGTACTTC
CDR3 protein: CAVPARGSGEQYF

D gene: TRBD1
clone size: few
CDR3 length: 16
V gene: TRBV5-6
J gene: TRBJ1-5
CDR3 DNA: TGTGCCAGCAGCTTGGGGGACAGGGGTGGTAATCAGCCCCAGCATTTT
CDR3 protein: CASSLGDRGGNQPQHF

D gene: NA
clone size: NA
CDR3 length: 16
V gene: TRBV15
J gene: TRBJ1-4
CDR3 DNA: TGTGCCACCAGCAGAGATCCGAGTGCAACTAATGAAAAACTGTTTTTT
CDR3 protein: CATSRDPSATNEKLFF

D gene: NA
clone size: NA
CDR3 length: 16
V gene: TRBV19
J gene: TRBJ1-5
CDR3 DNA: TGTGCCAGTACCCTGGTCCACTTATCTAGCAATCAGCCCCAGCATTTT
CDR3 protein: CASTLVHLSSNQPQHF

D gene: TRBD1
clone size: NA
CDR3 length: 11
V gene: TRBV30
J gene: TRBJ1-2
CDR3 DNA: TGTGCCTGGGGGACAGGGGGAGGCTACACCTTC
CDR3 protein: CAWGTGGGYTF

D gene: TRBD2
clone size: NA
CDR3 length: 22
V gene: TRBV6-1
J gene: TRBJ2-1
CDR3 DNA: TGTGCCAGCAGTGAAGTGTCCAGAGGCCCTATAGAAACTAGCGGGGGGGCCAATGAGCAGTTCTTC
CDR3 protein: CASSEVSRGPIETSGGANEQFF

D gene: NA
clone size: NA
CDR3 length: 12
V gene: TRBV12-3/TRBV12-4
J gene: TRBJ1-1
CDR3 DNA: TGTGCCAGCAGTTCAAGCTGGACTGAAGCTTTCTTT
CDR3 protein: CASSSSWTEAFF

D gene: NA
clone size: NA
CDR3 length: 15
V gene: TRBV14
J gene: TRBJ2-7
CDR3 DNA: TGTGCCAGCAGCCAAGAAGGGGGACACTCCTACGAGCAGTACTTC
CDR3 protein: CASSQEGGHSYEQYF

D gene: TRBD1
clone size: NA
CDR3 length: 12
V gene: TRBV12-3/TRBV12-4
J gene: TRBJ2-7
CDR3 DNA: TGTGCCAGCGGGACAGGGGGCTACGAGCAGTACTTC
CDR3 protein: CASGTGGYEQYF

D gene: TRBD1
clone size: NA
CDR3 length: 13
V gene: TRBV7-9
J gene: TRBJ2-5
CDR3 DNA: TGTGCCAGCGGCCTCAGGGGGCCTGAGACCCAGTACTTC
CDR3 protein: CASGLRGPETQYF

D gene: TRBD1
clone size: NA
CDR3 length: 16
V gene: TRBV7-8
J gene: TRBJ2-5
CDR3 DNA: TGTGCCAGCAGCTTAGGGCTCCCAGGGGGCCAAGAGACCCAGTACTTC
CDR3 protein: CASSLGLPGGQETQYF

D gene: NA
clone size: NA
CDR3 length: 14
V gene: TRBV4-2
J gene: TRBJ1-2
CDR3 DNA: TGTGCCAGCAGCCAAGTAGGGGAGGGCTATGGCTACACCTTC
CDR3 protein: CASSQVGEGYGYTF

D gene: NA
clone size: NA
CDR3 length: 15
V gene: TRBV6-1
J gene: TRBJ2-7
CDR3 DNA: TGTGCCAGCAGTGAAGCGCTTCAGGGTCCCAACGAGCAGTACTTC
CDR3 protein: CASSEALQGPNEQYF

D gene: TRBD1
clone size: NA
CDR3 length: 16
V gene: TRBV24-1
J gene: TRBJ1-3
CDR3 DNA: TGTGCCACCAGTGACCCCGGGACAGGGAATGGAAACACCATATATTTT
CDR3 protein: CATSDPGTGNGNTIYF

D gene: TRBD2
clone size: NA
CDR3 length: 15
V gene: TRBV18
J gene: TRBJ2-3
CDR3 DNA: TGTGCCAGCTCAATGACTAGCGGTGCCCCAGATACGCAGTATTTT
CDR3 protein: CASSMTSGAPDTQYF

D gene: TRBD2
clone size: NA
CDR3 length: 15
V gene: TRBV30
J gene: TRBJ2-7
CDR3 DNA: TGTGCCTGGAGTAGGGAGACTAGCCGAACGGGGGGGCAGTACTTC
CDR3 protein: CAWSRETSRTGGQYF

D gene: NA
clone size: NA
CDR3 length: 14
V gene: TRBV7-2
J gene: TRBJ1-2
CDR3 DNA: TGTGCCAGCAGCCCGGTGGGAGGAGAATATGGCTACACCTTC
CDR3 protein: CASSPVGGEYGYTF

D gene: TRBD1
clone size: NA
CDR3 length: 15
V gene: TRBV5-1
J gene: TRBJ2-2
CDR3 DNA: TGCGCCAGCAGCGTCCAGGGGGCGGGCACCGGGGAGCTGTTTTTT
CDR3 protein: CASSVQGAGTGELFF

D gene: NA
clone size: NA
CDR3 length: 19
V gene: TRBV6-2/TRBV6-3
J gene: TRBJ1-4
CDR3 DNA: TGTGCCAGCAGTTACATGCGACCGGGTGTGGATGTCGGGAATGAAAAACTGTTTTTT
CDR3 protein: CASSYMRPGVDVGNEKLFF

D gene: TRBD1
clone size: NA
CDR3 length: 14
V gene: TRBV6-2/TRBV6-3
J gene: TRBJ1-2
CDR3 DNA: TGTGCCAGCAGTTGGTTGGGACAGAGCTATGGCTACACCTTC
CDR3 protein: CASSWLGQSYGYTF

D gene: NA
clone size: once
CDR3 length: 15
V gene: TRBV6-5
J gene: TRBJ1-3
CDR3 DNA: TGTGCCAGCAGCCGGGTCTTCGAAACTGGAAACACCATATATTTT
CDR3 protein: CASSRVFETGNTIYF

D gene: TRBD1
clone size: NA
CDR3 length: 14
V gene: TRBV11-1
J gene: TRBJ1-1
CDR3 DNA: TGTGCCAGTCAGGGACAGGTCAGTGGCACTGAAGCTTTCTTT
CDR3 protein: CASQGQVSGTEAFF

D gene: NA
clone size: NA
CDR3 length: 15
V gene: TRBV28
J gene: TRBJ1-1
CDR3 DNA: TGTGCCAGCACCATAGGTGGCAGGGCGAACACTGAAGCTTTCTTT
CDR3 protein: CASTIGGRANTEAFF

D gene: TRBD1
clone size: NA
CDR3 length: 15
V gene: TRBV27
J gene: TRBJ1-2
CDR3 DNA: TGTGCCAGCAGTCCGCAGGGGACAGGGAGGAGTGGCTACACCTTC
CDR3 protein: CASSPQGTGRSGYTF

D gene: NA
clone size: NA
CDR3 length: 16
V gene: TRBV4-1
J gene: TRBJ2-2
CDR3 DNA: TGCGCCAGCAGCGAGCAGGGAAGGATGAACACCGGGGAGCTGTTTTTT
CDR3 protein: CASSEQGRMNTGELFF

D gene: NA
clone size: NA
CDR3 length: 15
V gene: TRBV19
J gene: TRBJ2-7
CDR3 DNA: TGTGCCAGTAGTATTTCCCTTGGACACCCCTACGAGCAGTACTTC
CDR3 protein: CASSISLGHPYEQYF

D gene: NA
clone size: NA
CDR3 length: 16
V gene: TRBV4-1
J gene: TRBJ2-7
CDR3 DNA: TGCGCCAGCAGCCAAGATCTGTCACAGAGCTCCTACGAGCAGTACTTC
CDR3 protein: CASSQDLSQSSYEQYF

D gene: TRBD2
clone size: NA
CDR3 length: 16
V gene: TRBV5-4
J gene: TRBJ2-3
CDR3 DNA: TGTGCCAGCAGCTTACCGGAGCGGGGGGGCACAGATACGCAGTATTTT
CDR3 protein: CASSLPERGGTDTQYF

D gene: TRBD1
clone size: NA
CDR3 length: 15
V gene: TRBV5-1
J gene: TRBJ1-6
CDR3 DNA: TGCGCCAGCAGCGATACACAGGGGGGGAATTCACCCCTCCACTTT
CDR3 protein: CASSDTQGGNSPLHF

D gene: NA
clone size: NA
CDR3 length: 16
V gene: TRBV4-2
J gene: TRBJ2-7
CDR3 DNA: TGTGCCAGCAGCCAAGGAGCCGGGGGGCCCTACTACGAGCAGTACTTC
CDR3 protein: CASSQGAGGPYYEQYF